The text below deals with one T cell receptor (beta chain). What it binds is not known. This sample is drawn from a study of shared clonotypes between healthy human individuals. Study results and caveats: Naive subsets generally exceeded memory subsets in estimated richness.

The V gene's germline CDR1 is KGHSH and CDR2 LQKENI. The CDR3 is 16 residues long. V lost 3 bases and J lost 6; bases outside the gene matches: 4. The protocol was immunoSEQ multiplex PCR, while the TCRdb copy is restricted to in-frame clones and leaves out a portion. Of 2 million to 2.5 million clones detected, roughly 92% appear once; the ten largest clones hold about 0.36%. This TCR derives from a man in his late teens or twenties in good health. Some clones in this sample may be carry-over from other donors' samples. This rearrangement joins TRBV18 to TRBJ2-2; 13 nucleotides match TRBD2. Sequenced: naive CD4+ T cells from PBMCs. The subset: CD45RA+ positively selected. CDR3 in amino acids: CASSPGLAGVAGELFF. In DNA, the CDR3 is TGTGCCAGCTCACCCGGACTAGCGGGAGTAGCCGGGGAGCTGTTTTTT.